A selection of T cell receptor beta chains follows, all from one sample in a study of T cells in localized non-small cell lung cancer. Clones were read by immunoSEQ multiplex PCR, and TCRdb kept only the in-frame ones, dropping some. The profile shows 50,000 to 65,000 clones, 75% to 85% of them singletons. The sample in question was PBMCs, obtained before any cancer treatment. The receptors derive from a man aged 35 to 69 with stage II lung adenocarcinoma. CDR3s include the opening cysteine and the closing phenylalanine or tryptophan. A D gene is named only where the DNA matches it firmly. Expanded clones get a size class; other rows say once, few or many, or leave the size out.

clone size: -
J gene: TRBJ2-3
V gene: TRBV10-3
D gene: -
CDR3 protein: CAISESKTGATDTQYF
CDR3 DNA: TGTGCCATCAGTGAGTCGAAAACGGGAGCGACAGATACGCAGTATTTT

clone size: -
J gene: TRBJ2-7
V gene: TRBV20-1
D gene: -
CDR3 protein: CSASLNEQYF
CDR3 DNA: TGCAGTGCTAGTTTGAACGAGCAGTACTTC

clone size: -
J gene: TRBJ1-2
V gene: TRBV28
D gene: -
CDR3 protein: CASLPGAFGAYGYTF
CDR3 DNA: TGTGCCAGCCTCCCAGGTGCCTTCGGGGCCTATGGCTACACCTTC

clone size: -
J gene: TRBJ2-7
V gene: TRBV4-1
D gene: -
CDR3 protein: CASSQDWRGRAYEQYF
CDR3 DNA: TGCGCCAGCAGCCAAGATTGGCGGGGACGTGCCTACGAGCAGTACTTC

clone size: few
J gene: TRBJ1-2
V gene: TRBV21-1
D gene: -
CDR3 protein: CASSFRQYGYTF
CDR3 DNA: TGTGCCAGCAGCTTTCGGCAGTATGGCTACACCTTC

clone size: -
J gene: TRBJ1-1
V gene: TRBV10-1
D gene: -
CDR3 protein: CASSENRTQAFF
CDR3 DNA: TGCGCCAGCAGTGAGAACAGGACGCAAGCTTTCTTT

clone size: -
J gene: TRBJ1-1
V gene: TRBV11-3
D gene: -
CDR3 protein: CASSLGRNTEAFF
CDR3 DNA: TGTGCCAGCAGCTTGGGACGGAACACTGAAGCTTTCTTT

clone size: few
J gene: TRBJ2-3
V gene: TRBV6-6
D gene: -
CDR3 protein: CASSYPSRTDTQYF
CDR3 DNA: TGTGCCAGCAGTTACCCCTCCCGGACAGATACGCAGTATTTT

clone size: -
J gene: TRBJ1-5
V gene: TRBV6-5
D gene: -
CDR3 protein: CASSYRGNQPQHF
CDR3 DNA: TGTGCCAGCAGTTACAGGGGTAATCAGCCCCAGCATTTT

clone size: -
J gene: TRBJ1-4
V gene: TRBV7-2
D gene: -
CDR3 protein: CASSFRFGARNEKLFF
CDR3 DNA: TGTGCCAGCAGCTTCCGGTTCGGCGCGCGGAATGAAAAACTGTTTTTT

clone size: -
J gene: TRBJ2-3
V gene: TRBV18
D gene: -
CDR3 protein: CASSPGTVTDTQYF
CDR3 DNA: TGTGCCAGCTCACCAGGGACGGTCACAGATACGCAGTATTTT

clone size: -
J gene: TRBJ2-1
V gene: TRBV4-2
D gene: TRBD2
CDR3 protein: CASSQGLADYNEQFF
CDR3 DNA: TGTGCCAGCAGCCAAGGACTAGCGGACTACAATGAGCAGTTCTTC

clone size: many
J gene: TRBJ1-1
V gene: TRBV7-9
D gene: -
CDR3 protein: CASSFLMNTEAFF
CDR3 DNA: TGTGCCAGCAGCTTCCTTATGAACACTGAAGCTTTCTTT

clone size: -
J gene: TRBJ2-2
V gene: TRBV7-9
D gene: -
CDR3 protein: CASSGRQGNAGELFF
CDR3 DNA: TGTGCCAGCAGCGGCCGACAAGGGAACGCCGGGGAGCTGTTTTTT

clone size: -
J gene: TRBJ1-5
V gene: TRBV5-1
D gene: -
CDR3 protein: CASSLGLGNNQPQHF
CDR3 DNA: TGCGCCAGCAGCTTGGGATTAGGAAACAATCAGCCCCAGCATTTT

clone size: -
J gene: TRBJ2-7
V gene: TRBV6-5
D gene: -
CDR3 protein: CASSYDYRSDEQYF
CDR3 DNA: TGTGCCAGCAGTTACGATTATCGATCGGACGAGCAGTACTTC

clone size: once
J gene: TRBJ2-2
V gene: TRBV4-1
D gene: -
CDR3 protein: CASTRDASTGELFF
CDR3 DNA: TGCGCCAGCACCCGGGACGCCTCAACCGGGGAGCTGTTTTTT

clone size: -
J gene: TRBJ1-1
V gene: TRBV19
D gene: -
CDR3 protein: CASSPVLNTEAFF
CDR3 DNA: TGTGCCAGTAGCCCCGTCCTGAACACTGAAGCTTTCTTT

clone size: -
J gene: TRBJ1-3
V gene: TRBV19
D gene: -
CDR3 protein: CASSIGDALARNTIYF
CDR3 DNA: TGTGCCAGTAGTATCGGAGATGCCCTGGCGCGGAACACCATATATTTT

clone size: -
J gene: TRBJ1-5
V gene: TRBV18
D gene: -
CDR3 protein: CASSPPGNNNQPQHF
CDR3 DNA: TGTGCCAGCTCACCACCAGGCAATAACAATCAGCCCCAGCATTTT

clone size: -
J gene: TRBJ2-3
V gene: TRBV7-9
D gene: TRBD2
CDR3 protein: CASSLGLAGFTDTQYF
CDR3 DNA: TGTGCCAGCAGCTTAGGACTAGCGGGATTCACAGATACGCAGTATTTT

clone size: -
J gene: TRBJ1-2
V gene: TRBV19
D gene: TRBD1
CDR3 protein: CASSVGTGFYGYTF
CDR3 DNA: TGTGCCAGTAGTGTGGGGACAGGCTTCTATGGCTACACCTTC

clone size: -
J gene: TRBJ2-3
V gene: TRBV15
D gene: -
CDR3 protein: CATSSRATGTDTQYF
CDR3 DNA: TGTGCCACCAGCTCGCGGGCCACCGGCACAGATACGCAGTATTTT

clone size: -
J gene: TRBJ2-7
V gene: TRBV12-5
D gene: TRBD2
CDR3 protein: CASGLPTEALRPSGNYYEQYF
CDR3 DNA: TGTGCTAGTGGTTTGCCCACCGAGGCGCTTAGGCCTAGCGGGAATTACTACGAGCAGTACTTC

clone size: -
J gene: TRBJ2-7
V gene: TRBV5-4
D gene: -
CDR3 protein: CASSHPGAAGEQYF
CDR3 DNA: TGTGCCAGCAGCCACCCGGGGGCGGCAGGCGAGCAGTACTTC